This T cell receptor (beta chain) stems from a study of shared clonotypes between healthy human individuals. The germline gives CDR1 SGHAT, CDR2 FQNNGV. The CDR3 consists of 14 residues. The repertoire was sequenced with immunoSEQ multiplex PCR; TCRdb's copy has only in-frame clones and lacks some. The data contain over a million clones, more than 75% of them singletons. This sequence originates from a man younger than 30 in good health. Some clones in this sample may be carry-over from other donors' samples. The source material was memory CD4+ T cells from PBMCs. Described subset: CD45RA-negative fraction. V and J are TRBV11-2 and TRBJ1-5; D gene ambiguous. CDR3 nucleotides: TGTACTAAGCCGGGTCCAGATAGCAATCAGCCCCAGCATTTT. Encoded protein: CTKPGPDSNQPQHF.